The subject of this entry is one T cell receptor (beta chain). Only a few counts were recorded for this clonotype. The specificity of this receptor is unknown. Within one base of it there is no much larger clone, and no base qualities were kept. The CDR3 covers 12 residues, taking in both the cysteine and the phenylalanine. Only the CDR3 DNA is retained, 36 bases long and in frame from the first base. The germline V gene encodes CDR1 DFQATT and CDR2 SNEGSKA (reference sequence). The library was produced with PCR. For sequencing, an Illumina HiSeq 2500 was employed. To reduce PCR and sequencing biases, unique molecular identifiers were built into the TCR beta cDNA libraries. Roughly 500,000 cDNA molecules were obtained for every 1 to 10 million input T cells, so each molecule roughly corresponded to one T cell. The same protocol used for the earlier healthy control dataset was applied to prepare and sequence the patient libraries. Samples belonging to the same batch were prepared together, multiplexed and sequenced on a shared HiSeq lane. As for the original processing: Raw barcoded reads were processed with MIGEC, discarding single-read molecular identifier groups before consensus assembly and CDR3 extraction. Clonotype tables were post-analysed with VDJtools, and diversity was normalized by down-sampling all datasets to the smallest sample size. To correct batch-related cross-sample contamination, repertoire overlap clustering matched CDR3 amino acid sequences but not nucleotide sequences. In-frame beta chains were kept once TCRdb had trimmed the public reads at Q25 with fastp and called clones with MiXCR. Here each entry gathers all rows of one CDR3 protein and keeps the most common genes and DNA. TCRdb's processing, not the authors' own work, is the source of the V and J calls. This sample has about 820,000 distinct CDR3 sequences in its table, and about 57% of those were observed once. The ten top clones hold 4.6% of the sample.

To demonstrate the VDJtools post-analysis software, TCR beta repertoires were profiled from the peripheral blood of 13 young patients with multiple sclerosis. The patients with multiple sclerosis were children and adolescents between about 6 and 15 years of age. This entry comes from a study of post-analysis software for immune sequencing data (dated by TCRdb to about 2015). Context from the whole study: The recorded disease courses included relapsing-remitting, secondary progressive and progressive-relapsing multiple sclerosis, and some patients had no subtype annotation. The patient repertoires were set against about 12 previously published healthy control repertoires from donors whose ages ranged from about 6 to 27 years. A subset of samples was prepared in parallel using single-end sample barcoding, then pooled and co-amplified after Illumina adapter ligation. Results the study describes overall, beyond this receptor: The control group was slightly older than the multiple sclerosis patient group. Significantly lower normalized Chao1 diversity was found in multiple sclerosis patients than in controls, suggesting substantial peripheral T-cell clonal expansion. Direct clustering with F measure showed strong co-clustering of samples prepared in the same batch, prompting a batch-effect correction. About five TRBV segments, including TRBV5-6, TRBV5-1 and TRBV20-1, were significantly more frequent in patients than controls.

The sequence links TRBV20-1 to TRBJ2-4; no D gene is confidently identified. With the DNA end fitting TRBJ2-7 better, the J assignment may be wrong. Sequencing was performed on blood. The clonotype was recovered from a girl between 5 and 17 years old with multiple sclerosis. The CDR3 here reads CSARPDPYEQYF. The DNA reads as follows: TGCAGTGCTAGACCCGACCCCTACGAGCAGTACTTC.